Listed here are 20 T cell receptor beta chains from one sample, sequenced in a study of T cells expressing NK-cell markers. With the 5' RACE reads reprocessed, TCRdb shows one record per CDR3 protein and no DNA. Found here are some 300,000 distinct CDR3 sequences; the top ten clones hold 0.39%. The sample taken for sequencing was blood T cells: a sorted CD56 or NKG2C T cell subset, CD4+ or CD8+ T cells, or bulk PBMC T cells (not recorded which). These receptors were taken from a man between 18 and 35 years old in good health.

J is TRBJ2-7 and V is TRBV6-2 or TRBV6-3; absent DNA, TCRdb's TRBD1 call cannot be checked. The V gene's germline CDR1 is MNHEY and CDR2 SVGEGT. The CDR3 extends over 14 amino acids. The CDR3 loop reads CASSKDRGGHEQYF.

This chain joins TRBV7-3 and TRBJ2-5; checking the TCRdb D call of TRBD2 is not possible without DNA. The CDR3 contains 16 residues. The germline V gene encodes CDR1 SGHTA and CDR2 FQGTGA. The CDR3 here is CASSLNSGKLGETQYF.

This chain connects TRBV9 to TRBJ2-1; checking the TCRdb D call of TRBD2 is not possible without DNA. Germline loops: CDR1 SGDLS, CDR2 YYNGEE. The length of the CDR3 is 16 residues. The CDR3 sequence: CASSVGLAGRGGEQFF.

V usage is TRBV29-1 and J usage is TRBJ1-3; TCRdb returns TRBD1, unconfirmable since there is no DNA. Germline V gives CDR1 SQVTM, CDR2 ANQGSEA. The CDR3 loop spans 14 amino acids. The CDR3: CSAAVNRAGNTIYF.

The rearrangement joins TRBV29-1 to TRBJ2-3; TCRdb outputs TRBD1, but without DNA this stays unchecked. Germline values: CDR1 SQVTM, CDR2 ANQGSEA. The CDR3 has 14 residues. The CDR3 sequence: CSVGHRLSTDTQYF.

The chain has TRBV12-3 or TRBV12-4 and TRBJ2-5; there is no DNA to check the TCRdb D call of TRBD1. The CDR3 contains 14 residues. CDR3 protein: CASSPLGRRETQYF.

The V gene is TRBV7-9, the J gene TRBJ2-7; checking the TCRdb D call of TRBD2 is not possible without DNA. The CDR3 has 17 residues. CDR1 and CDR2 from the germline V gene are SEHNR and FQNEAQ (reference sequence). CDR3 in amino acids: CASSLYPGLAGGYEQYF.

The rearrangement uses TRBV18 and TRBJ1-1; TCRdb designates TRBD1, a call that cannot be tested without DNA. CDR3 size: 14 residues. Germline V CDR1 and CDR2: KGHSH, LQKENI. The CDR3: CASSPPGQGTKAFF.

The chain joins TRBV28 to TRBJ2-7. CDR3 length equals 14 residues. Per germline, CDR1 MDHEN and CDR2 SYDVKM. This chain's CDR3 is CASSLVGDSYEQYF.

J is TRBJ2-7 and V is TRBV10-3; there is no DNA to check the TCRdb D call of TRBD2. CDR1 ENHRY and CDR2 SYGVKD come from the germline V gene. The CDR3 extends over 16 amino acids. The CDR3: CAISDQGTSPVYEQYF.

V and J are TRBV7-8 and TRBJ2-5; TCRdb gives TRBD1 as the D gene, but with no DNA this cannot be confirmed. This CDR3 has 17 amino acids. Looked up from germline, CDR1 is SGHVS and CDR2 is FQNEAQ. The CDR3 spells CASSLAKLRGPRETQYF.

The chain uses TRBV12-3 or TRBV12-4 and TRBJ2-5; TCRdb reports TRBD1, a call that lacks DNA to check it against. The CDR3 sequence is 15 residues long. CDR3 in amino acids: CASALRQGIGETQYF.

The chain links TRBV4-1 to TRBJ2-2. Per germline, CDR1 MGHRA and CDR2 YSYEKL. The CDR3 length is 15 residues. The CDR3 reads CASSQERGNTGELFF.

The chain uses TRBV6-1 and TRBJ2-3; TCRdb designates TRBD1, a call that cannot be tested without DNA. The germline gives CDR1 MNHNS, CDR2 SASEGT. This CDR3 spans 14 amino acids. The CDR3 sequence: CASVGIGSTDTQYF.

The chain employs TRBV7-6 and TRBJ1-1; TCRdb names TRBD1, which stays unverified in the absence of DNA. CDR3 length: 17 residues. CDR1 is SGHVS and CDR2 is FNYEAQ in the germline V gene. CDR3 in amino acids: CASSLAPGVVGNTEAFF. Full variable domain (rest looked up from reference TRBV7-6 and TRBJ1-1): GAGVSQSPRYKVTKRGQDVALRCDPISGHVSLYWYRQALGQGPEFLTYFNYEAQQDKSGLPNDRFSAERPEGSISTLTIQRTEQRDSAMYRCASSLAPGVVGNTEAFFGQGTRLTVV.

The CDR3 is CASSLDWGYYGYTF. The V gene is TRBV12-3 or TRBV12-4, the J gene TRBJ1-2; TCRdb's D gene call, TRBD1, goes unchecked for lack of DNA. This CDR3 has 14 residues.

The CDR3 is CAIRETGDNSPLHF. The gene calls are TRBV10-3 and TRBJ1-6; TCRdb reports TRBD1, a call that lacks DNA to check it against. The CDR3 runs 14 residues. CDR1 is ENHRY, CDR2 SYGVKD, per germline.

V usage is TRBV29-1 and J usage is TRBJ2-7; the D call of TRBD2 rests on TCRdb alone, since no DNA is present to check it. This CDR3 contains 12 residues. Per germline, CDR1 SQVTM and CDR2 ANQGSEA. This CDR3 is CSVGNQRDEQYF.

V and J are TRBV12-3 or TRBV12-4 and TRBJ2-4; TCRdb's D gene call, TRBD1, goes unchecked for lack of DNA. This CDR3 comprises 17 residues. This chain's CDR3 is CASSFPTGVMAKNIQYF.

This sequence joins TRBV10-3 and TRBJ1-1. This CDR3 spans 15 amino acids. Germline lookup yields CDR1 ENHRY and CDR2 SYGVKD. The CDR3 sequence is CAIRLGAEQNTEAFF.